A selection of T cell receptor beta chains follows, all from one sample in a study of cytomegalovirus exposure and HLA in healthy donors. Sequenced by immunoSEQ multiplex PCR; TCRdb stores in-frame clones only, minus some. The profile covers more than 200,000 clones, with about 83% appearing a single time and around 1.4% taken by the ten largest. The specimen was PBMCs. These receptors were taken from a girl aged 5-17 years in good health and CMV-seronegative. Each CDR3 is given with its conserved first and last residue. Each record gives: clone size, CDR3 length, J gene, V gene, D gene, CDR3 DNA, CDR3 protein. The D gene is left open where the match is weak. Only part of the rows carry a size: once, few, many, or a class if the clone is expanded.

size: .; length: 16; J: TRBJ1-2; V: TRBV5-6; D: TRBD1; DNA: TGTGCCAGCAGCTTGGGGGCCATCCGGGACAGGCTCGGCTACACCTTC; CDR3: CASSLGAIRDRLGYTF
size: .; length: 16; J: TRBJ2-6; V: TRBV4-2; D: .; DNA: TGTGCCAGCAGCCAAAAAACTAGCTCTGGGGCCAACGTCCTGACTTTC; CDR3: CASSQKTSSGANVLTF
size: once; length: 16; J: TRBJ1-3; V: TRBV11-2; D: .; DNA: TGTGCCAGCAGCTTAAGTAGTGTAATTTCTGGAAACACCATATATTTT; CDR3: CASSLSSVISGNTIYF
size: few; length: 12; J: TRBJ1-2; V: TRBV18; D: .; DNA: TGTGCCAGCTCCACAGCAACCCATGGCTACACCTTC; CDR3: CASSTATHGYTF
size: .; length: 14; J: TRBJ1-1; V: TRBV2; D: .; DNA: TGTGCCAGCAGGACCGGGACACTGAACACTGAAGCTTTCTTT; CDR3: CASRTGTLNTEAFF
size: .; length: 14; J: TRBJ2-1; V: TRBV6-6; D: TRBD1; DNA: TGTGCCAGCAGCGACAGGGGAGGTTATAATGAGCAGTTCTTC; CDR3: CASSDRGGYNEQFF
size: .; length: 16; J: TRBJ2-7; V: TRBV16; D: TRBD2; DNA: TGTGCCAGCAGCTGTAACGGGACTAGCGGATCCTACGAGCAGTACTTC; CDR3: CASSCNGTSGSYEQYF
size: .; length: 16; J: TRBJ2-2; V: TRBV9; D: .; DNA: TGTGCCAGCAGTCTTTCACAGGGTCTTGTCGCCGGGGAGCTGTTTTTT; CDR3: CASSLSQGLVAGELFF
size: .; length: 13; J: TRBJ1-1; V: TRBV7-3; D: TRBD1; DNA: TGTGCCAGCAGCTCACAACAGGGGACTGAAGCTTTCTTT; CDR3: CASSSQQGTEAFF
size: .; length: 17; J: TRBJ2-7; V: TRBV7-2; D: TRBD1; DNA: TGTGCCAGCAGCTTAAGCAAACAGGGGGCGGGCACCTACGAGCAGTACTTC; CDR3: CASSLSKQGAGTYEQYF
size: .; length: 15; J: TRBJ2-1; V: TRBV6-1; D: TRBD2; DNA: TGTGCCAGCAGTGAACGGTGGGGGGGATTCAATGAGCAGTTCTTC; CDR3: CASSERWGGFNEQFF
size: .; length: 14; J: TRBJ2-7; V: TRBV6-1; D: TRBD2; DNA: TGTGCCAGCGGGGCGGGAGGCCTTTCCTACGAGCAGTACTTC; CDR3: CASGAGGLSYEQYF
size: .; length: 9; J: TRBJ2-7; V: TRBV9; D: .; DNA: TGTGCCAGCTTCACACGGGGGTACTTC; CDR3: CASFTRGYF
size: .; length: 13; J: TRBJ1-5; V: TRBV2; D: TRBD1; DNA: TGTGCCAGCAGTGGTACAGGGGTCGGCCCCCAGCATTTT; CDR3: CASSGTGVGPQHF
size: few; length: 14; J: TRBJ1-1; V: TRBV28; D: TRBD1; DNA: TGTGCCAGCAGACGACAGGGGTACGTCTCTGAAGCTTTCTTT; CDR3: CASRRQGYVSEAFF
size: .; length: 15; J: TRBJ2-7; V: TRBV11-2; D: TRBD2; DNA: TGTGCCAGCAGCTTCGCTAGCGGGGGGCACTACGAGCAGTACTTC; CDR3: CASSFASGGHYEQYF
size: once; length: 15; J: TRBJ2-1; V: TRBV7-8; D: TRBD2; DNA: TGTGCCAGCAGCTTATCCCGGGGGGGGAGGAATGAGCAGTTCTTC; CDR3: CASSLSRGGRNEQFF
size: .; length: 18; J: TRBJ2-3; V: TRBV27; D: TRBD2; DNA: TGTGCCAGCAGTTTAACCATCCTTCAGACTAGCGGGGCAGATACGCAGTATTTT; CDR3: CASSLTILQTSGADTQYF
size: .; length: 18; J: TRBJ2-1; V: TRBV10-1; D: TRBD2; DNA: TGCGCCAGCAGTGCCGCGGGACTAGCGGGAGTAACCTACAATGAGCAGTTCTTC; CDR3: CASSAAGLAGVTYNEQFF
size: .; length: 16; J: TRBJ2-1; V: TRBV5-1; D: .; DNA: TGCGCCAGCAGCTTGGTGGCCGGAGCCTCCTACAATGAGCAGTTCTTC; CDR3: CASSLVAGASYNEQFF
size: once; length: 16; J: TRBJ2-3; V: TRBV14; D: TRBD2; DNA: TGTGCCAGCAGCCTCCGAGCGGGAACTAGCACAGATACGCAGTATTTT; CDR3: CASSLRAGTSTDTQYF
size: .; length: 16; J: TRBJ2-3; V: TRBV6-4; D: .; DNA: TGTGCCAGCAGTGACTCCTATAAGTCTAGCACAGATACGCAGTATTTT; CDR3: CASSDSYKSSTDTQYF
size: .; length: 13; J: TRBJ2-3; V: TRBV12-5; D: .; DNA: TGTGCTAGTGGTTTTGGGGGGTCAGATACGCAGTATTTT; CDR3: CASGFGGSDTQYF
size: .; length: 14; J: TRBJ2-7; V: TRBV19; D: .; DNA: TGTGCCAGTAGTGTTACAGGGTCCTCCTACGAGCAGTACTTC; CDR3: CASSVTGSSYEQYF
size: .; length: 15; J: TRBJ2-2; V: TRBV11-2; D: .; DNA: TGTGCCAGCAGCTTACTAGCTAGTAACACCGGGGAGCTGTTTTTT; CDR3: CASSLLASNTGELFF
size: .; length: 14; J: TRBJ1-1; V: TRBV6-5; D: .; DNA: TGTGCCAGCACACGAGATGTTCTGAACACTGAAGCTTTCTTT; CDR3: CASTRDVLNTEAFF
size: .; length: 12; J: TRBJ2-7; V: TRBV6-1; D: .; DNA: TGTGCCAGCAGTAAGGGGCCCTACGAGCAGTACTTC; CDR3: CASSKGPYEQYF
size: .; length: 15; J: TRBJ2-7; V: TRBV14; D: .; DNA: TGTGCCAGCAGCCGAAAAGCAGGGATCTCCTACGAGCAGTACTTC; CDR3: CASSRKAGISYEQYF
size: .; length: 16; J: TRBJ2-1; V: TRBV5-1; D: .; DNA: TGCGCCAGCAGCTTCATCCCGACAGTCTCCTACAATGAGCAGTTCTTC; CDR3: CASSFIPTVSYNEQFF
size: .; length: 14; J: TRBJ2-2; V: TRBV9; D: TRBD1; DNA: TGTGCCAGCAGCGTTGGGACAGCCACCGGGGAGCTGTTTTTT; CDR3: CASSVGTATGELFF
size: .; length: 16; J: TRBJ1-3; V: TRBV25-1; D: .; DNA: TGTGCCAGCAGTCCCGGGGGGGCAGGTTCTGGAAACACCATATATTTT; CDR3: CASSPGGAGSGNTIYF
size: few; length: 12; J: TRBJ1-2; V: TRBV2; D: .; DNA: TGTGCCAGCACCACAGCTAACTATGGCTACACCTTC; CDR3: CASTTANYGYTF
size: few; length: 14; J: TRBJ1-2; V: TRBV7-9; D: .; DNA: TGTGCCGGCAGCGGGGCCGCAGGTCCCTATGGCTACACCTTC; CDR3: CAGSGAAGPYGYTF
size: .; length: 15; J: TRBJ2-5; V: TRBV11-1; D: .; DNA: TGTGCCAGCAGCCAGGGAGCGGGTACGGAAGAGACCCAGTACTTC; CDR3: CASSQGAGTEETQYF
size: .; length: 15; J: TRBJ1-4; V: TRBV5-1; D: .; DNA: TGCGCCAGCAGCTTAAGGGGTAGTTTGGATGAAAAACTGTTTTTT; CDR3: CASSLRGSLDEKLFF
size: .; length: 18; J: TRBJ2-7; V: TRBV7-9; D: TRBD2; DNA: TGTGCCAGCAGCTTATCCGGGAGCGGGACTAGCGGGAACTACGAGCAGTACTTC; CDR3: CASSLSGSGTSGNYEQYF
size: .; length: 13; J: TRBJ2-5; V: TRBV5-6; D: .; DNA: TGTGCCAGCAGCTTAGCTAGACAAGAGACCCAGTACTTC; CDR3: CASSLARQETQYF
size: .; length: 14; J: TRBJ2-2; V: TRBV15; D: TRBD1; DNA: TGTGCCACCAGCCGGTGGGACAGAGTCGGGGAGCTGTTTTTT; CDR3: CATSRWDRVGELFF
size: few; length: 16; J: TRBJ1-1; V: TRBV4-2; D: .; DNA: TGTGCCAGCAGCCGCGGCATGGGATTGCCAGCCGGGGGAGCTTTCTTT; CDR3: CASSRGMGLPAGGAFF
size: .; length: 16; J: TRBJ2-3; V: TRBV4-1; D: TRBD2; DNA: TGCGCCAGCAGCCAATTCGCCGGACTAGCGTCAGATACGCAGTATTTT; CDR3: CASSQFAGLASDTQYF
size: few; length: 16; J: TRBJ1-2; V: TRBV28; D: .; DNA: TGTGCCAGCAGTTTAATGACGGCGGGGCCCCGAAGGGGCTACACCTTC; CDR3: CASSLMTAGPRRGYTF
size: .; length: 16; J: TRBJ1-3; V: TRBV15; D: .; DNA: TGTGCCACCAGCAGCAGGGGTATCAGCTCTGGAAACACCATATATTTT; CDR3: CATSSRGISSGNTIYF
size: .; length: 13; J: TRBJ2-7; V: TRBV5-4; D: TRBD1; DNA: TGTGCCAGTACACAGGGGGCTGTAGATGAGCAGTACTTC; CDR3: CASTQGAVDEQYF
size: few; length: 15; J: TRBJ1-1; V: TRBV5-4; D: .; DNA: TGTGCCAGCAGCTCCCCGTTGGGGCAGTCAACTGAAGCTTTCTTT; CDR3: CASSSPLGQSTEAFF
size: once; length: 15; J: TRBJ2-2; V: TRBV10-3; D: .; DNA: TGTGCCATCAGTGAGTCGACTACCCCCACCGGGGAGCTGTTTTTT; CDR3: CAISESTTPTGELFF
size: .; length: 15; J: TRBJ2-7; V: TRBV5-1; D: TRBD1; DNA: TGCGCCAGCTCGACAGGGACCATTTATGACTACGAGCAGTACTTC; CDR3: CASSTGTIYDYEQYF
size: .; length: 15; J: TRBJ1-1; V: TRBV9; D: TRBD1; DNA: TGTGCCAGCACCGCGCGACAGGGCGGTTTCACTGAAGCTTTCTTT; CDR3: CASTARQGGFTEAFF
size: .; length: 16; J: TRBJ1-2; V: TRBV6-5; D: .; DNA: TGTGCCAGCAGTTACTCATTACAGGGCTTACTTAGGGGCTACACCTTC; CDR3: CASSYSLQGLLRGYTF
size: .; length: 17; J: TRBJ2-7; V: TRBV11-2; D: TRBD1; DNA: TGTGCCAGCAGCTTCTTTAGGAGGGCTACAGGGGGCCAGGAGCAGTACTTC; CDR3: CASSFFRRATGGQEQYF
size: .; length: 16; J: TRBJ2-3; V: TRBV19; D: .; DNA: TGTGCCAGTAGTATTAGGTCGGCGGTAAACACAGATACGCAGTATTTT; CDR3: CASSIRSAVNTDTQYF
size: .; length: 15; J: TRBJ2-3; V: TRBV7-9; D: .; DNA: TGTGCCAGCAGGCCCGGGACTTCGGCCACAGATACGCAGTATTTT; CDR3: CASRPGTSATDTQYF
size: .; length: 15; J: TRBJ1-2; V: TRBV19; D: .; DNA: TGTGCCAGTAGTATAGATCCGGGACTTTACTATGGCTACACCTTC; CDR3: CASSIDPGLYYGYTF
size: .; length: 13; J: TRBJ1-2; V: TRBV30; D: .; DNA: TGTGCCTGGTCGGTGGAGAATAACTATGGCTACACCTTC; CDR3: CAWSVENNYGYTF